This record looks at one TCR beta chain sequence and its context. TCRdb keeps only in-frame clones here, not all; method: immunoSEQ multiplex PCR. The sample includes under 100,000 clones, about 91% of them seen just once. The CDR3 loop spans 14 amino acids. Germline V gives CDR1 MNHNY, CDR2 SVGAGI (reference sequence). Unmatched junction bases numbered 11, after V lost 2 bases and J lost 15 bases. This specimen comes from a study of T cell changes during pregnancy in multiple sclerosis. The source of this sequence is a female donor in good health, enrolled as a control in a pregnancy study. This chain connects TRBV6-6 to TRBJ2-1; TRBD1 agrees at 9 bases. Here the sequenced sample was peripheral blood, taken in the first trimester of pregnancy. The CDR3 DNA reads as TGTGCCAGCAGTTACGCCCGGGGACAGGGCGGGTCGTTCTTC. This gives the protein CASSYARGQGGSFF.